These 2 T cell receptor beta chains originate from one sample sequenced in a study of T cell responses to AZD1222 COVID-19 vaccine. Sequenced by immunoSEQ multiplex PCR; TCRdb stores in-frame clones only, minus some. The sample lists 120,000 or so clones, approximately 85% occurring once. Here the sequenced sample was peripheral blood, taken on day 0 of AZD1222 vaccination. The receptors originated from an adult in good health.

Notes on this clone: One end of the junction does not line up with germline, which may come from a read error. CDR3 residues: CASGQGFFSPLHF. DNA for the CDR3: TGTGCCAGCGGCCAGGGGTTTTTTTCACCCCTCCACTTT. The rearrangement joins TRBV14 to TRBJ1-6; weak D call: TRBD1 (6 bases). The CDR3 contains 13 residues. Germline CDR1 is SGHDN and CDR2 is FVKESK.

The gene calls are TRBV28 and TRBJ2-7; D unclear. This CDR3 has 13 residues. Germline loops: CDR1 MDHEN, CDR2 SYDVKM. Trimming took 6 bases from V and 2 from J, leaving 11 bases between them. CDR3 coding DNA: TGTGCCAGCAGCTCGACTGCAGCCTACGAGCAGTACTTC. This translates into CASSSTAAYEQYF.